Listed here are 32 T cell receptor beta chains from one sample, sequenced in a study of control samples from healthy donors and cancer patients. The method was immunoSEQ multiplex PCR; TCRdb's version includes in-frame clones alone and lacks a portion of them. The top ten hold 1.5% to 2% of the sample, which has 100,000 to 150,000 clones, approximately 84% seen once. Sequenced sample: blood. The receptors were gathered from a young man in good health.

V gene TRBV5-1 combines with J gene TRBJ1-1; 8 bases match TRBD1. The CDR3 spans 15 residues. V lost 5 bases and J lost 7; bases outside the gene matches: 13. The germline V gene encodes CDR1 SGHRS and CDR2 YFSETQ. The CDR3 sequence: CASRNRDRPSGEAFF. The DNA of the CDR3 is TGCGCCAGCAGAAACCGGGACAGGCCGAGTGGTGAAGCTTTCTTT.

In DNA form, the CDR3 reads TGTGCCAGCAGTTGGACAGGATTGCGGGGCTACACCTTC. This gives the protein CASSWTGLRGYTF. V is TRBV6-2 or TRBV6-3 and J is TRBJ1-2, with TRBD1 matching over 7 bases. Germline V gives CDR1 MNHEY, CDR2 SVGEGT. The CDR3 spans 13 residues. The V and J ends lost 4 bases and 8 bases, in that order; junction bases with no gene match: 7.

The gene calls are TRBV7-2 and TRBJ2-7, with D uncertain. CDR3 length: 11 amino acids. V shed 5 bases and J shed 7 bases, with 9 bases lying between them. Germline values: CDR1 SGHTA, CDR2 FQGNSA. For the CDR3, the DNA is TGTGCCAGCAGCCAGATCGGGGAGCAGTACTTC. It specifies CASSQIGEQYF. The whole variable domain, remainder taken from reference TRBV7-2 and TRBJ2-7, is GAGVSQSPSNKVTEKGKDVELRCDPISGHTALYWYRQSLGQGLEFLIYFQGNSAPDKSGLPSDRFSAERTGGSVSTLTIQRTQQEDSAVYLCASSQIGEQYFGPGTRLTVT.

The chain uses TRBV3-1 (or the pseudogene TRBV3-2) and TRBJ2-1; the match to TRBD2 covers 8 bases. Losses at the gene ends were 5 bases for V and 7 bases for J; bases not matched to a gene: 7. Germline CDR1 and CDR2: LGHDT and YNNKEL (reference sequence). This CDR3 comprises 14 residues. CDR3 DNA sequence: TGTGCCAGCAGCTCCGGGACTAGTAAGAATGAGCAGTTCTTC. Residues: CASSSGTSKNEQFF.

This chain links TRBV19 with TRBJ1-3; tentative D call: TRBD1 (6 bases). Germline lookup yields CDR1 LNHDA and CDR2 SQIVND (reference sequence). V gave up 7 bases and J gave up 0 bases, with 10 bases separating them. This CDR3 is 14 amino acids long. The CDR3 DNA reads as TGTGCCAGTAATGGGGGCTTCTCTGGAAACACCATATATTTT. Its protein is CASNGGFSGNTIYF.

The CDR3 sequence: CASSPPGGGNEQFF. CDR3 DNA sequence: TGTGCCAGCAGCCCCCCGGGAGGAGGAAATGAGCAGTTCTTC. This chain uses TRBV7-3 with TRBJ2-1, with 7 positions matching TRBD2. This CDR3 region has 14 residues. Germline V lookup: CDR1 SGHTA, CDR2 FQGTGA. Trimming cost V 5 bases and J 7 bases; bases outside gene matches: 8.

This chain connects TRBV6-5 to TRBJ2-1, with 8 bases that match TRBD2. This CDR3 is 15 amino acids long. The V gene end was trimmed by 2 bases and the J gene end by 10 bases; junction bases not matched to a gene: 10. In germline, CDR1 is MNHEY, CDR2 SVGAGI. The CDR3 bases are TGTGCCAGCAGTTACGAGTTAGCGGGATGGGGCGAGCAGTTCTTC. Residues: CASSYELAGWGEQFF.

V gene TRBV3-1 (or the pseudogene TRBV3-2) combines with J gene TRBJ2-5; 11 bases agree with TRBD2. The CDR3 is made up of 16 amino acids. The germline V gene encodes CDR1 LGHDT and CDR2 YNNKEL (reference sequence). Losses at the gene ends were 5 bases for V and 6 bases for J; bases not matched to a gene: 11. DNA of the CDR3: TGTGCCAGCAGCAACCTGGGACTAGCGGTGCCTAAGACCCAGTACTTC. It specifies CASSNLGLAVPKTQYF.

The J gene is TRBJ2-7, the V gene TRBV19; D perhaps matches TRBD1 (7 bases). CDR3 size: 13 residues. Per the germline V gene, CDR1 is LNHDA and CDR2 is SQIVND (reference sequence). Trimming left V 10 bases short and J 2 bases short, with 15 bases between. CDR3 sequence: CATSQGGTYEQYF. CDR3 DNA sequence: TGTGCCACCTCCCAGGGGGGCACCTACGAGCAGTACTTC.

The chain is built from TRBV9 and TRBJ2-1; 10 bases fit TRBD2. The CDR3 is made up of 19 amino acids. The germline CDR1 and CDR2 sequences are SGDLS and YYNGEE. V lost 0 bases, J lost 7 bases, and 16 bases stayed unmatched. The CDR3 region has the DNA TGTGCCAGCAGCGTAGGAGGGGGTCCTAGCGGGAGACGGCGGAATGAGCAGTTCTTC. It specifies CASSVGGGPSGRRRNEQFF.

In its sample, this clone was seen a few times. The rearrangement uses TRBV6-5 and TRBJ1-5; TRBD1 is a possible D gene (6 bases). Trimming stripped 5 bases from V and 7 bases from J, with 15 bases between. This CDR3 contains 14 residues. Germline V gene sequence: CDR1 MNHEY, CDR2 SVGAGI. CDR3 sequence: CASSIQGVRQPQHF. The CDR3 nucleotides are TGTGCCAGCAGTATACAGGGTGTCAGGCAGCCCCAGCATTTT.

The V call is TRBV5-4, the J call TRBJ1-1; no clear D gene. Germline CDR1 reads SGHNT; CDR2 reads YYREEE (reference sequence). The CDR3 is made up of 15 amino acids. V lost 4 bases to trimming and J lost 5 bases, with 18 bases between them. Here the CDR3 DNA reads TGTGCCAGCAGCAACCCCGAACCCCGAGGGACTGAAGCTTTCTTT. This encodes CASSNPEPRGTEAFF. The full variable domain, rest sourced from reference TRBV5-4 and TRBJ1-1, is ETGVTQSPTHLIKTRGQQVTLRCSSQSGHNTVSWYQQALGQGPQFIFQYYREEENGRGNFPPRFSGLQFPNYSSELNVNALELDDSALYLCASSNPEPRGTEAFFGQGTRLTVV.

The genes are TRBV15 and TRBJ2-7, with 13 bases lining up with TRBD2. Losses at the gene ends were 0 bases for V and 4 bases for J; bases not matched to a gene: 3. CDR1 is LNHNV, CDR2 YYDKDF, per germline (reference sequence). The CDR3 extends over 16 amino acids. DNA of the CDR3: TGTGCCACCAGCAGAGAAGGGACTAGCGGGACGTACGAGCAGTACTTC. The encoded protein is CATSREGTSGTYEQYF.

The chain recombines TRBV5-4 with TRBJ2-2; the D is unclear. V lost 4 bases, J lost 2 bases, and 3 bases lay in between. Germline V gene data show CDR1 as SGHNT and CDR2 as YYREEE (reference sequence). CDR3 length: 12 residues. The CDR3 sequence: CASSLNTGELFF. CDR3 nucleotide sequence: TGTGCCAGCAGCCTTAACACCGGGGAGCTGTTTTTT.

The chain couples TRBV7-8 to TRBJ2-7, with a tentative D call TRBD1 (5 bases). Trimming removed 0 bases at V and 2 bases at J, with 11 bases between. CDR1 and CDR2 from the germline V gene are SGHVS and FQNEAQ. The length of the CDR3 is 15 residues. CDR3 loop: CASSLAQARAYEQYF. CDR3 coding DNA: TGTGCCAGCAGCTTAGCACAGGCCCGCGCCTACGAGCAGTACTTC.

The V call is TRBV9, the J call TRBJ1-1, with D possibly being TRBD1 (6 bases). CDR3 length: 14 residues. Trimming shortened V by 3 bases and J by 2 bases, and 11 bases separated the two germline ends. Per the germline V gene, CDR1 is SGDLS and CDR2 is YYNGEE. The CDR3 DNA is TGTGCCAGCAGCGAAGGGGGATACAACACTGAAGCTTTCTTT. This codes for CASSEGGYNTEAFF.

The rearrangement joins TRBV5-6 to TRBJ1-6, with TRBD1 as a possible D gene (5 bases). The V end was cut by 1 base, the J end by 10 bases, with 21 bases between. The CDR3 contains 17 residues. CDR1 and CDR2 from the germline V gene are SGHDT and YYEEEE. The CDR3 region is CASSLRTGLSGRSPLHF. For the CDR3, the DNA is TGTGCCAGCAGCTTGAGAACAGGACTATCCGGGAGGTCACCCCTCCACTTT. The variable domain in full, with the rest retrieved from reference TRBV5-6 and TRBJ1-6, is DAGVTQSPTHLIKTRGQQVTLRCSPKSGHDTVSWYQQALGQGPQFIFQYYEEEERQRGNFPDRFSGHQFPNYSSELNVNALLLGDSALYLCASSLRTGLSGRSPLHFGNGTRLTVT.

The rearrangement links TRBV6-1 to TRBJ1-1; D gene unclear. From germline, CDR1 is MNHNS and CDR2 SASEGT. Trimming stripped 0 bases from V and 0 bases from J, with 5 bases between. The CDR3 runs to 14 residues. This CDR3 reads CASSEAYMNTEAFF. Here the CDR3 DNA reads TGTGCCAGCAGTGAAGCGTATATGAACACTGAAGCTTTCTTT.

CDR3 region: CASSPGQGFYGYTF. Here the CDR3 DNA reads TGTGCCAGCAGTCCCGGACAGGGGTTCTATGGCTACACCTTC. The chain uses TRBV27 and TRBJ1-2; 9 nucleotides line up with TRBD1. CDR3 length: 14 residues. J gave up 4 bases and V 5 bases, and 5 bases lay outside the gene matches. The germline CDR1 and CDR2 sequences are MNHEY and SMNVEV (reference sequence).

The chain uses TRBV18 and TRBJ2-3; TRBD2 agrees at 12 bases. Germline lookup yields CDR1 KGHSH and CDR2 LQKENI. This CDR3 is built from 15 residues. With V trimmed by 3 bases and J by 5 bases, 3 bases remained unmatched. The DNA of the CDR3 is TGTGCCAGCTCACCGACTAGCGGGAGTAGAGATACGCAGTATTTT. Encoded protein: CASSPTSGSRDTQYF.

The chain links TRBV30 to TRBJ1-6; D unclear. Germline-derived CDR1 and CDR2 are GTSNPN and SVGIG (reference sequence). This CDR3 has 13 residues. Trimming stripped 3 bases from V and 4 bases from J, with 7 bases between. CDR3 DNA: TGTGCCTGGAGGGACGGGTATAATTCACCCCTCCACTTT. Protein product: CAWRDGYNSPLHF.

The chain uses TRBV7-9 and TRBJ1-5; possible D gene TRBD1, 5 bases. Trimming cost V 1 base and J 0 bases, with 13 bases left between them. Germline CDR1 and CDR2: SEHNR and FQNEAQ (reference sequence). The CDR3 runs to 17 residues. In DNA form, the CDR3 reads TGTGCCAGCAGCTTAGAAGCAGGGACCCATAGCAATCAGCCCCAGCATTTT. Translation gives CASSLEAGTHSNQPQHF.

J is TRBJ2-1 and V is TRBV11-3; D gene ambiguous. Germline V CDR1 and CDR2: SGHNT, YENEEA. The CDR3 length is 13 residues. V shed 5 bases and J shed 9 bases, with 14 bases lying between them. The CDR3 loop reads CASSPDLIGEQFF. DNA of the CDR3: TGTGCCAGCAGCCCCGACCTAATCGGTGAGCAGTTCTTC.

The chain carries TRBV7-2 and TRBJ1-5; tentatively, D is TRBD1 (6 bases). Germline CDR1 SGHTA, CDR2 FQGNSA. The CDR3 loop spans 15 amino acids. Trimming cost V 4 bases and J 5 bases, with 15 bases left between them. Here the CDR3 DNA reads TGTGCCAGCAGCTCAGGACAGTACGCGGATCAGCCCCAGCATTTT. Translating it yields CASSSGQYADQPQHF.

The rearrangement links TRBV9 to TRBJ2-1; 9 bases match TRBD1. The CDR3 consists of 14 residues. The V gene end was trimmed by 5 bases and the J gene end by 5 bases; junction bases not matched to a gene: 5. Germline V CDR1 and CDR2: SGDLS, YYNGEE. CDR3 residues: CASRKGQGNNEQFF. The DNA of the CDR3 is TGTGCCAGCAGGAAGGGACAGGGAAACAATGAGCAGTTCTTC.

The rearrangement uses TRBV10-3 and TRBJ2-1; the match to TRBD1 covers 9 bases. The CDR3 runs 13 residues. The V gene's germline CDR1 is ENHRY and CDR2 SYGVKD. The J segment lost 4 bases and the V segment lost 9 bases, leaving 4 bases of the junction unmatched. The CDR3 DNA sequence: TGTGCCATAGGACAGGGGACTTACAATGAGCAGTTCTTC. Protein: CAIGQGTYNEQFF.

This chain joins TRBV7-2 and TRBJ2-7, with 13 bases lining up with TRBD2. The length of the CDR3 is 17 residues. In germline, CDR1 is SGHTA, CDR2 FQGNSA. V lost 5 bases and J lost 4; bases outside the gene matches: 11. CDR3 residues: CASSPTGLAGDIYEQYF. CDR3 nucleotides: TGTGCCAGCAGCCCCACCGGACTAGCGGGAGATATTTACGAGCAGTACTTC.

The CDR3 here is CASSFGGLGSNEQFF. In DNA, the CDR3 is TGTGCCAGCAGTTTCGGGGGACTAGGATCCAATGAGCAGTTCTTC. The rearrangement uses TRBV6-5 and TRBJ2-1; 8 nucleotides align to TRBD2. Germline-derived CDR1 and CDR2 are MNHEY and SVGAGI. The CDR3 runs to 15 residues. Trimming at V came to 4 bases and at J to 6 bases, leaving 8 bases not matched to a gene.

This chain connects TRBV7-2 to TRBJ2-3; D may be TRBD1 (6 bases). Germline CDR1 reads SGHTA; CDR2 reads FQGNSA. The V and J ends lost 4 bases and 1 base respectively, with 15 bases between them. There are 16 residues in the CDR3. CDR3 amino acids: CASSSRQERRTDTQYF. The CDR3 DNA sequence: TGTGCCAGCAGCTCTAGACAGGAACGACGCACAGATACGCAGTATTTT.

This chain uses TRBV18 with TRBJ1-1; possibly TRBD1 for D (5 bases). Trimming stripped 0 bases from V and 6 bases from J, with 17 bases between. Germline values: CDR1 KGHSH, CDR2 LQKENI. The CDR3 covers 16 residues. The CDR3 region has the DNA TGTGCCAGCTCACCACCTTCGTGGGCTGGGGGACCTGAAGCTTTCTTT. Amino acid sequence: CASSPPSWAGGPEAFF. Full variable domain (outside the CDR3, taken from reference TRBV18 and TRBJ1-1): NAGVMQNPRHLVRRRGQEARLRCSPMKGHSHVYWYRQLPEEGLKFMVYLQKENIIDESGMPKERFSAEFPKEGPSILRIQQVVRGDSAAYFCASSPPSWAGGPEAFFGQGTRLTVV.

V usage is TRBV19 and J usage is TRBJ2-7; D unclear. Trimming shortened V by 3 bases and J by 5 bases, and 17 bases separated the two germline ends. The CDR3 consists of 15 residues. Germline V gene lookup returns CDR1 LNHDA and CDR2 SQIVND (reference sequence). This CDR3 is CASSIYPGTHDEQYF. The CDR3 DNA reads TGTGCCAGTAGTATCTATCCAGGCACTCACGACGAGCAGTACTTC.

The chain joins TRBV19 to TRBJ2-1; D is ambiguous. V shed 2 bases and J shed 4 bases, with 9 bases lying between them. The CDR3 consists of 14 residues. Germline values: CDR1 LNHDA, CDR2 SQIVND (reference sequence). CDR3 in amino acids: CASSIRSKYNEQFF. The CDR3 DNA is TGTGCCAGTAGTATACGCTCGAAATACAATGAGCAGTTCTTC.